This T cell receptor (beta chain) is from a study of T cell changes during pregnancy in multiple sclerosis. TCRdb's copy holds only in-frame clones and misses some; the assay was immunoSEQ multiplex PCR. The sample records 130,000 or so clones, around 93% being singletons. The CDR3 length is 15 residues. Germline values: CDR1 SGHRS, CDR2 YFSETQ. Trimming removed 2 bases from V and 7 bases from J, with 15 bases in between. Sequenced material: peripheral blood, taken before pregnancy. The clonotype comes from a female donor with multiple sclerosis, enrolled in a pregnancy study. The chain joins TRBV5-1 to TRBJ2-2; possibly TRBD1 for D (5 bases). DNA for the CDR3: TGCGCCAGCAGCTTCCAGGGTAGGTTCGGCGGGGAGCTGTTTTTT. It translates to CASSFQGRFGGELFF.